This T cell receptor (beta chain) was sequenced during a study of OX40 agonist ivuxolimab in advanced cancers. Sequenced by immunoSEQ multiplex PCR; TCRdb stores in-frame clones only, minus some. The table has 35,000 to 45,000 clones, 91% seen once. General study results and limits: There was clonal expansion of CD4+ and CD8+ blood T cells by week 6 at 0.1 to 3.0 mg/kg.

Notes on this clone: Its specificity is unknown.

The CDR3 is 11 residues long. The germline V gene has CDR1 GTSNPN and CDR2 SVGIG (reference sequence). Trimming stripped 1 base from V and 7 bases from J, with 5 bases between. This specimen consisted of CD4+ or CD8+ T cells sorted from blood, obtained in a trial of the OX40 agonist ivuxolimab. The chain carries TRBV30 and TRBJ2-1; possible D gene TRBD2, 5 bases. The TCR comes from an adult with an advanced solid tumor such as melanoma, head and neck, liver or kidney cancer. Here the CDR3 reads CAWSAGNEQFF. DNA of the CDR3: TGTGCCTGGAGTGCGGGGAATGAGCAGTTCTTC.